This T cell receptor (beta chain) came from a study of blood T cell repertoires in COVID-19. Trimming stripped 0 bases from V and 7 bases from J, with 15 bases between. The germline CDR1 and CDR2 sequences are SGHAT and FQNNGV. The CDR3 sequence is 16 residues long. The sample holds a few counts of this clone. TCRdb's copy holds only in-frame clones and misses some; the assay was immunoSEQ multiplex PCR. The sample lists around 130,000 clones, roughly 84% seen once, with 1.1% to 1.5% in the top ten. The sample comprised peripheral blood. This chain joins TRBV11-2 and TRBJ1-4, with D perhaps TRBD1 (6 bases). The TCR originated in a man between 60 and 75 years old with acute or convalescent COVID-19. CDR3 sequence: CASSLDPGTSFEKLFF. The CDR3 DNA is TGTGCCAGCAGCTTAGATCCCGGGACAAGCTTTGAAAAACTGTTTTTT.